The clone carrying this T cell receptor (beta chain) has a count of ten or more. Samples came from axillary lymph nodes draining the breast cancer. TCRdb fed the multiplex PCR reads into MiXCR, producing one record per CDR3 protein. There are around 120,000 distinct CDR3 sequences in the sample; around 20% occur only once, and less than 4.5% lies in the top ten. In germline, CDR1 is DFQATT, CDR2 SNEGSKA (reference sequence). The CDR3 contains 16 residues. Trimming took off 6 bases at V and 0 bases at J, with 18 bases between the two ends. These data come from a study of breast tumors, draining lymph nodes, adjacent tissues.

Sequencing was performed on axillary lymph node tissue. This chain joins TRBV20-1 and TRBJ2-1; D may be TRBD1 (7 bases). The receptor comes from a female donor with breast cancer. Some clones in this sample may be carry-over from other donors' samples. The chain's CDR3 is CSALTGATSSYNEQFF. The CDR3 DNA reads TGCAGTGCCCTTACAGGGGCGACTAGCTCCTACAATGAGCAGTTCTTC.